This T cell receptor beta chain was obtained from a study of OX40 agonist ivuxolimab in advanced cancers. Study conclusions and caveats: In a subset of nonresponders, normalized T-cell clonal expansion was also low. Among the lowest levels of clonal expansion were found in partial responders at 0.1-3.0 mg/kg. CD4+ and CD8+ T cells in blood underwent clonal expansion by week 6 at 0.1 to 3.0 mg/kg.

Excluded were patients having autoimmune disease history or systemic immunosuppression. Comment on this clone: Its matching antigen is unknown.

This CDR3 has 13 residues. V lost 3 bases, J lost 6 bases, and 4 bases stayed unmatched. The germline gives CDR1 SGHTA, CDR2 FQGNSA. Generated by immunoSEQ multiplex PCR, the TCRdb table keeps only in-frame clones and is missing some. The data contain tens of thousands of clones, roughly 73% of them singletons. V gene TRBV7-2 combines with J gene TRBJ2-7; 8 nucleotides line up with TRBD2. The specimen comprised CD4+ or CD8+ T cells sorted from blood, sampled in a trial of the OX40 agonist ivuxolimab. This clonotype was sampled from an adult with an advanced solid tumor such as melanoma, head and neck, liver or kidney cancer. The CDR3 DNA sequence: TGTGCCAGCAGCTTCGGGACTAGTGGCGAGCAGTACTTC. It codes for CASSFGTSGEQYF.